The 23 T cell receptor beta chains in this list originate from one sample, sequenced in a study of post-analysis software for immune sequencing data. Study-wide points: Controls had lower frequencies than patients of four or five TRBV segments, which included TRBV5-6, TRBV5-1 and TRBV20-1.

What these receptors recognize is not known. Unique molecular identifiers were built into the TCR beta cDNA libraries. Each CDR3 protein gets one entry after TCRdb re-called the PCR reads with MiXCR. The table lists 150,000 to 200,000 distinct CDR3 sequences, approximately 28% of them singletons. Sequencing was carried out using blood. The receptors were sampled from a girl between 5 and 17 years old with multiple sclerosis.

This clonotype has more than one count but fewer than ten. The chain is built from TRBV18 and TRBJ1-5, with D maybe TRBD1 (5 bases). The CDR3 is made up of 17 amino acids. The germline CDR1 and CDR2 sequences are KGHSH and LQKENI. V lost 2 bases, J lost 3 bases, and 17 bases lay in between. DNA for the CDR3: TGTGCCAGCTCACCAATGCCCACAGGTCAGGCCAATCAGCCCCAGCATTTT. This codes for CASSPMPTGQANQPQHF.

This clonotype showed up just a few times. This sequence joins TRBV6-2 or TRBV6-3 and TRBJ2-1; 8 nucleotides match TRBD2. CDR1 and CDR2 from the germline V gene are MNHEY and SVGEGT. The CDR3 totals 14 residues. V shed 6 bases, J shed 0 bases, and the junction held 1 base outside the gene matches. The CDR3 nucleotides are TGTGCCAGCAGGGGGACTAGCTCCTACAATGAGCAGTTCTTC. Its translation is CASRGTSSYNEQFF.

The chain carries TRBV20-1 and TRBJ2-5, with unresolved D. CDR1 DFQATT and CDR2 SNEGSKA come from the germline V gene (reference sequence). This CDR3 has 13 amino acids. V gave up 6 bases and J gave up 0 bases, with 11 bases separating them. This CDR3 is CSAAREHQETQYF. CDR3 nucleotides: TGCAGTGCCGCCCGCGAGCACCAAGAGACCCAGTACTTC.

The sample holds a few counts of this clonotype. The V gene is TRBV5-1, the J gene TRBJ1-2; TRBD1 matches at 9 bases. Trimming at V came to 0 bases and at J to 6 bases, leaving 9 bases not matched to a gene. The germline CDR1 and CDR2 sequences are SGHRS and YFSETQ. CDR3 size: 16 residues. The CDR3 here is CASSLGTGAGVHGYTF. The CDR3 nucleotides read TGCGCCAGCAGCTTGGGGACAGGGGCGGGAGTCCATGGCTACACCTTC.

As concerns this clonotype: A much larger clone is a single base away; this may be a read error. This chain connects TRBV27 to TRBJ2-6; possible D gene TRBD1, 5 bases. CDR3 length: 14 amino acids. The germline V gene has CDR1 MNHEY and CDR2 SMNVEV (reference sequence). Here the CDR3 DNA reads TGTGCCAGCATGGTGGTCTCTGGGGCCAACGTCCGGACTTTC. Amino acids: CASMVVSGANVRTF. Complete variable domain (other parts from reference TRBV27 and TRBJ2-6): EAQVTQNPRYLITVTGKKLTVTCSQNMNHEYMSWYRQDPGLGLRQIYYSMNVEVTDKGDVPEGYKVSRKEKRNFPLILESPSPNQTSLYFCASMVVSGANVRTFGAGSRLTVL.

This clonotype was seen ten or more times. The chain is built from TRBV6-4 and TRBJ2-3, with no clear D. Germline loops: CDR1 MRHNA, CDR2 SNTAGT. The CDR3 totals 13 residues. V dropped 0 bases and J dropped 6 bases, with 7 bases sitting between them. The CDR3 region has the DNA TGTGCCAGCAGTGACTCGGACGTCGATACGCAGTATTTT. Its translation is CASSDSDVDTQYF.

This clonotype was observed at least ten times. This chain connects TRBV5-1 to TRBJ2-1; no reliable D call. Germline CDR1 reads SGHRS; CDR2 reads YFSETQ. V was pared by 0 bases and J by 8 bases, with 18 bases between. This CDR3 region has 16 residues. CDR3 in DNA: TGCGCCAGCAGCTTGGGGAAGCGCCCCCTGCCCCATGAGCAGTTCTTC. It encodes CASSLGKRPLPHEQFF.

The genes are TRBV5-6 and TRBJ2-7, with D possibly being TRBD1 (5 bases). Germline CDR1 reads SGHDT; CDR2 reads YYEEEE. This CDR3 has 12 amino acids. Trimming cost V 5 bases and J 7 bases, with 13 bases left between them. The chain's CDR3 is CASSLRRGEQYF. DNA of the CDR3: TGTGCCAGCAGTTTAAGAAGGGGTGAGCAGTACTTC.

The V and J genes are TRBV27 and TRBJ2-3; tentatively, D is TRBD2 (5 bases). V lost 5 bases and J lost 7, with 10 bases in between. CDR1 is MNHEY, CDR2 SMNVEV, per germline (reference sequence). This CDR3 has 12 residues. The CDR3 nucleotides read TGTGCCAGCAGTCGAAGCGGCAATACGCAGTATTTT. The encoded protein is CASSRSGNTQYF.

The V gene is TRBV7-2, the J gene TRBJ2-7, with D tentatively TRBD2 (6 bases). Germline V lookup: CDR1 SGHTA, CDR2 FQGNSA. The CDR3 covers 15 residues. With 2 bases removed from V and 1 base from J, the gap between germline ends came to 12 bases. CDR3 sequence reads: CASSLSGGVSYEQYF. In DNA, the CDR3 is TGTGCCAGCAGCTTATCAGGCGGGGTATCCTACGAGCAGTACTTC.

A word on this clonotype: This may be a read error, as it is one base from a much larger clone. The CDR3 region has the DNA TGCGCCAGCAGCCCGGGACTAGCGGGACCCTACGAGCGGTACTTC. Translating it yields CASSPGLAGPYERYF. The chain carries TRBV5-1 and TRBJ2-7; TRBD2 matches 13 bases. The CDR3 covers 15 residues. Germline CDR1 is SGHRS and CDR2 is YFSETQ.

This clonotype was found many times. The chain has TRBV20-1 and TRBJ2-1; D not resolved. Germline V lookup: CDR1 DFQATT, CDR2 SNEGSKA (reference sequence). With 2 bases removed from V and 4 bases from J, the gap between germline ends came to 15 bases. There are 15 residues in the CDR3. The CDR3 DNA follows: TGCAGTGCTAGAATATCCCTAGGTGGATACAATGAGCAGTTCTTC. It translates to CSARISLGGYNEQFF.

This clonotype was found a few times. This chain uses TRBV10-3 with TRBJ1-2, with 7 bases identical to TRBD1. The CDR3 extends over 13 amino acids. Losses at the gene ends were 0 bases for V and 6 bases for J; bases not matched to a gene: 1. CDR1 and CDR2 (germline): ENHRY, SYGVKD. CDR3: CAISESQGNGYTF. CDR3 nucleotide sequence: TGTGCCATCAGTGAGTCACAGGGGAATGGCTACACCTTC.

The CDR3 bases are TGTGCCAGCAGGGGGGCAGCCACTTATCAGCCCCAGCATTTT. It encodes CASRGAATYQPQHF. This sequence joins TRBV6-2 or TRBV6-3 and TRBJ1-5; TRBD1 is a possible D gene (6 bases). The V and J ends lost 6 bases and 5 bases respectively, with 14 bases between them. CDR1 is MNHEY and CDR2 is SVGEGT in the germline V gene. The length of the CDR3 is 14 residues.

The chain is built from TRBV7-9 and TRBJ1-5; unclear D gene. Germline assignment: CDR1 SEHNR and CDR2 FQNEAQ (reference sequence). V was shortened by 1 base and J by 3 bases, with 19 bases between the two germline ends. This CDR3 comprises 18 residues. CDR3 loop: CASSLVLFGQSDNQPQHF. The CDR3 nucleotides read TGTGCCAGCAGCTTAGTTCTTTTCGGGCAGTCAGACAATCAGCCCCAGCATTTT.

A word on this clonotype: A clone one base away is much larger, so this may be a read error. The chain employs TRBV5-1 and TRBJ2-7; 15 bases agree with TRBD2. Germline V CDR1 and CDR2: SGHRS, YFSETQ. V was clipped by 6 bases and J by 1 base; unmatched bases: 11. The CDR3 is made up of 18 amino acids. CDR3 loop: CASNFGLAGGPSSYEQYF. The CDR3 nucleotides are TGCGCCAGCAACTTCGGACTAGCGGGAGGGCCGAGTTCCTACGAGCAGTACTTC.

This chain connects TRBV6-5 to TRBJ2-3; D possibly corresponds to TRBD2 (7 bases). CDR1 is MNHEY, CDR2 SVGAGI, per germline. Between the trimmed V and J ends, which lost 5 bases and 3 bases, there was a span of 9 bases. This CDR3 has 13 residues. The CDR3 is CASSGRGTDTQYF. CDR3 nucleotide sequence: TGTGCCAGCAGTGGGAGGGGGACAGATACGCAGTATTTT.

This rearrangement joins TRBV4-1 to TRBJ2-1, with D possibly matching TRBD2 (6 bases). Gene TRBJ2-7 matches the end of the DNA better, so the J call may be wrong. CDR3 length: 13 amino acids. CDR1 and CDR2 (germline): MGHRA, YSYEKL. This chain's CDR3 is CASDPEGRGEQYF. CDR3 coding DNA: TGCGCCAGCGACCCGGAAGGCCGGGGGGAGCAGTACTTC.

The sample holds many counts of this clonotype. The rearrangement uses TRBV28 and TRBJ2-1; weak D call: TRBD2 (6 bases). The CDR3 has 15 residues. Germline CDR1 is MDHEN and CDR2 is SYDVKM. Trimming pared 3 bases from V and 5 bases from J, leaving 14 bases between. The CDR3 DNA sequence: TGTGCCAGCAGTTTTTCGCCTAGCGAGAACAATGAGCAGTTCTTC. Protein sequence: CASSFSPSENNEQFF. The full variable domain, its missing parts supplied by reference TRBV28 and TRBJ2-1, is DVKVTQSSRYLVKRTGEKVFLECVQDMDHENMFWYRQDPGLGLRLIYFSYDVKMKEKGDIPEGYSVSREKKERFSLILESASTNQTSMYLCASSFSPSENNEQFFGPGTRLTVL.

This clonotype was seen at least ten times. This chain joins TRBV7-3 and TRBJ2-4; a possible D gene is TRBD2 (5 bases). This CDR3 spans 14 amino acids. CDR1 and CDR2 (germline): SGHTA, FQGTGA. V gave up 6 bases and J gave up 4 bases, with 13 bases separating them. The CDR3 sequence is CASSSVATKNIQYF. The CDR3 coding sequence is TGTGCCAGCAGTAGCGTGGCCACTAAAAACATTCAGTACTTC.

The chain employs TRBV5-6 and TRBJ2-7; 11 positions match TRBD1. CDR3 length: 14 amino acids. The ends lost 5 bases at V and 3 bases at J; junction bases unmatched: 4. From germline, CDR1 is SGHDT and CDR2 YYEEEE. The CDR3: CASRSGTGGYEQYF. The CDR3 nucleotides are TGTGCCAGCAGGTCCGGGACAGGGGGCTACGAGCAGTACTTC.

This clonotype was recorded a few times. The V gene is TRBV29-1, the J gene TRBJ1-1; TRBD1 is a possible D gene (6 bases). Germline loops: CDR1 SQVTM, CDR2 ANQGSEA. The CDR3 runs to 10 residues. Trimming stripped 7 bases from V and 6 bases from J, with 9 bases between. The CDR3 region is CSAQGAEAFF. The CDR3 coding sequence is TGCAGCGCACAGGGAGCTGAAGCTTTCTTT.

This clonotype was seen a few times. V usage is TRBV13 and J usage is TRBJ1-6; D perhaps matches TRBD1 (6 bases). CDR1 and CDR2 (germline): PRHDT, FYEKMQ (reference sequence). The CDR3 consists of 14 residues. Trimming pared 6 bases from V and 8 bases from J, leaving 14 bases between. CDR3 bases: TGTGCCAGCAGGATCCTAGGGGGGGATTCACCCCTCCACTTT. This encodes CASRILGGDSPLHF.